Presented here are 5 T cell receptor beta chains from one specimen sequenced in a study of CD8 T cells in ankylosing spondylitis. Study-wide results and caveats: Ankylosing spondylitis blood appeared to be characterized by a TCR beta motif of roughly eight highly homologous variants.

These receptors' antigens are unknown. Each CDR3 protein gets one entry after TCRdb re-called the 5' RACE reads with MiXCR. This sample has over 200,000 distinct CDR3 sequences, with roughly 18% found just once. The sample was blood, either unsorted or a sorted T cell fraction (not recorded which). The receptors come from a male donor with ankylosing spondylitis.

Only a few counts were recorded for this clonotype. The chain links TRBV6-4 to TRBJ2-2; 9 bases align to TRBD2. The CDR3 has 16 amino acids. Germline V gene sequence: CDR1 MRHNA, CDR2 SNTAGT. With V trimmed by 6 bases and J by 4 bases, 9 bases remained unmatched. The CDR3 region is CASSLIAGEATGELFF. CDR3 DNA: TGTGCCAGCAGCCTTATAGCGGGAGAGGCCACCGGGGAGCTGTTTTTT.

The chain is built from TRBV25-1 and TRBJ2-5; D is unclear. Germline-derived CDR1 and CDR2 are MGHDK and SYGVNS. V was trimmed by 4 bases and J by 3 bases, leaving 9 bases between them. The CDR3 spans 13 residues. The CDR3 protein is CASSVASKETQYF. The CDR3 DNA reads TGTGCCAGCAGTGTGGCTAGTAAAGAGACCCAGTACTTC.

This clonotype was detected many times. This chain connects TRBV29-1 to TRBJ2-1, with TRBD2 matching over 8 bases. Germline CDR1 SQVTM, CDR2 ANQGSEA. V trimming: 4 bases; J trimming: 5 bases; junction bases outside the gene matches: 7. There are 14 residues in the CDR3. CDR3 in amino acids: CSVALAGGNNEQFF. The CDR3 DNA is TGCAGCGTTGCCCTAGCGGGTGGTAACAATGAGCAGTTCTTC.

The J gene is TRBJ2-1, the V gene TRBV12-3 or TRBV12-4, with 16 nucleotides matching TRBD2. The CDR3 consists of 18 residues. Trimming cost V 10 bases and J 2 bases; bases outside gene matches: 11. CDR3 sequence: CATWGGTSGRAAYNEQFF. The CDR3 DNA reads TGTGCCACCTGGGGGGGGACTAGCGGGAGGGCCGCCTACAATGAGCAGTTCTTC.

The chain couples TRBV2 to TRBJ2-7; D tentatively reads TRBD1 or TRBD2 (5 bases each). This CDR3 has 13 residues. CDR1 is SNHLY, CDR2 FYNNEI, per germline. The V gene lost 6 bases and the J gene lost 7 bases, with 16 bases spanning the gap. In nucleotides, the CDR3 is TGTGCCAGCAGCGGGGACCCGATCGGGGAGCAGTACTTC. As protein: CASSGDPIGEQYF. Complete variable domain (other parts from reference TRBV2 and TRBJ2-7): EPEVTQTPSHQVTQMGQEVILRCVPISNHLYFYWYRQILGQKVEFLVSFYNNEISEKSEIFDDQFSVERPDGSNFTLKIRSTKLEDSAMYFCASSGDPIGEQYFGPGTRLTVT.